The 32 T cell receptor beta chains reported below all come from one sample, sequenced in a study of tumor and adjacent non-tumor tissue in lung cancer. TCRbeta libraries were built with three rounds of nested PCR, modified from ARM-PCR. TCRdb fed the multiplex PCR reads into MiXCR, producing one record per CDR3 protein. The data show 75,000 to 80,000 distinct CDR3 sequences, over 75% seen once. This sample's RNA came from whole unsorted tissue. What was sequenced was lung tumor tissue. These receptors all come from a woman between 45 and 60 years old with non-small cell lung cancer.

The chain is built from TRBV29-1 and TRBJ2-5; the D gene is possibly TRBD1 (5 bases). Germline assignment: CDR1 SQVTM and CDR2 ANQGSEA. CDR3 size: 13 residues. The CDR3, as DNA: TGCATCGTGGGGCAGACAGTGGTAGAGACCCAGTACTTC. As protein: CIVGQTVVETQYF.

The rearrangement links TRBV20-1 to TRBJ2-5, with D hard to call. Germline V gives CDR1 DFQATT, CDR2 SNEGSKA (reference sequence). The V and J ends lost 3 bases and 3 bases respectively, with 14 bases between them. The CDR3 totals 14 residues. CDR3 DNA: TGCAGTGCTAGTCGTCTTCTAGTCGAAGAGACCCAGTACTTC. As protein: CSASRLLVEETQYF.

This clonotype was counted once. The genes are TRBV4-1 and TRBJ2-2; D may be TRBD1 or TRBD2 (5 bases each). The germline CDR1 and CDR2 sequences are MGHRA and YSYEKL. Trimming shortened V by 2 bases and J by 1 base, and 17 bases separated the two germline ends. The CDR3 extends over 18 amino acids. This CDR3 is CASSQQVGTSGNTGELFF. The CDR3 DNA follows: TGCGCCAGCAGCCAACAAGTTGGGACCAGCGGGAACACCGGGGAGCTGTTTTTT.

To note about this clonotype: A read error may produce the germline difference seen at one junction end. The chain couples TRBV29-1 to TRBJ2-7; D gene uncertain. The germline CDR1 and CDR2 sequences are SQVTM and ANQGSEA. The CDR3 length is 13 residues. The CDR3 sequence is CSVRWDTSYGQYF. CDR3 bases: TGCAGCGTGCGGTGGGATACCTCCTACGGGCAGTACTTC.

The chain couples TRBV11-2 to TRBJ2-1; 9 bases line up with TRBD2. Trimming cost V 5 bases and J 8 bases; bases outside gene matches: 10. Germline V lookup: CDR1 SGHAT, CDR2 FQNNGV. CDR3 size: 15 residues. The CDR3 DNA sequence: TGTGCCAGCAGCATTATAGCGGGAGAAGACGATGAGCAGTTCTTC. Translated, it gives CASSIIAGEDDEQFF.

A note on this clonotype: Likely a read error: the CDR3 ends without its conserved phenylalanine or tryptophan. The gene calls are TRBV28 and TRBJ2-7, with D possibly being TRBD2 (5 bases). Germline lookup yields CDR1 MDHEN and CDR2 SYDVKM. This CDR3 comprises 13 residues. The CDR3 bases are TGTTCCAGCAGAAGGACTGGCTCCTACGAGCAGTACCTC. This translates into CSSRRTGSYEQYL.

This clonotype has just a few counts. This may be a read error: a much more frequent sequence differs by one nucleotide. V is TRBV20-1 and J is TRBJ2-7; D is unclear. Germline V gene data show CDR1 as DFQATT and CDR2 as SNEGSKA (reference sequence). The CDR3 has 12 residues. CDR3 amino acids: CSVRPSSYEQYF. CDR3 bases: TGCAGTGTTAGACCTAGCTCCTACGAGCAGTACTTC.

Turning to this clonotype: Because the CDR3 is missing its conserved closing phenylalanine or tryptophan, this is likely a read error. The chain has TRBV4-1 and TRBJ2-7; no clear D. The CDR3 has 14 residues. Germline assignment: CDR1 MGHRA and CDR2 YSYEKL. The CDR3 DNA is TGCGTCAGCAGCCAAGCCTCTAACTCCTACGAGCAGTACTTA. Translation gives CVSSQASNSYEQYL.

For this clonotype: A read error may account for a junction end that differs from germline. The V and J genes are TRBV4-1 and TRBJ2-1; 9 nucleotides align to TRBD1. The CDR3 is 17 amino acids. CDR1 is MGHRA, CDR2 YSYEKL, per germline. The CDR3 DNA is TGCGCTAGCAGCCATTCCGGACAGGGGATGCACTACAATGAGCAGTTCTTC. Translated, it gives CASSHSGQGMHYNEQFF.

About this clonotype: Since no conserved phenylalanine or tryptophan closes the CDR3, a read error is the likely cause. The chain employs TRBV12-3 or TRBV12-4 and TRBJ2-3; 9 positions match TRBD1. This CDR3 comprises 16 residues. CDR3 in amino acids: CASSFKGTGSTDMQYS. As DNA, the CDR3 is TGTGCCAGCAGTTTTAAGGGGACAGGGAGCACAGATATGCAGTATTCT.

This clonotype has only one observation. Given a much more abundant clone one base away, this may be a read error. Lacking the conserved final phenylalanine or tryptophan, this CDR3 likely reflects a read error. The V call is TRBV28, the J call TRBJ1-5, with D perhaps TRBD1 (5 bases). Germline V gene sequence: CDR1 MDHEN, CDR2 SYDVKM. This CDR3 spans 15 amino acids. The V gene lost 5 bases and the J gene lost 2 bases, with 13 bases spanning the gap. CDR3 bases: TGTGCCAGCAGTAAACAACAGGATGGCAATCAGCCCCAGCATCTT. This encodes CASSKQQDGNQPQHL.

Comments on this clonotype: One end of the junction fails to match germline, which may point to a read error. The CDR3 loop is CVSSDWQGHSPLHF. The CDR3 DNA follows: TGTGTCAGCAGTGATTGGCAGGGCCATTCACCCCTCCATTTT. The genes are TRBV6-1 and TRBJ1-6; tentative D call: TRBD1 (5 bases). This CDR3 has 14 residues. CDR1 is MNHNS, CDR2 SASEGT, per germline.

Turning to this clonotype: This CDR3 fails to terminate in the conserved phenylalanine or tryptophan, so it likely reflects a read error. Because the CDR3's place on the DNA is in doubt, the DNA is left out and the CDR3 is given as listed by TCRdb. The V gene is TRBV11-2, the J gene TRBJ1-2. Germline V gene data show CDR1 as SGHAT and CDR2 as FQNNGV. The CDR3 comprises 14 residues, both ends counted. CDR3 protein: CASNLTRTNYGCTI.

This clonotype was detected only a few times. The rearrangement joins TRBV2 to TRBJ2-1; D possibly corresponds to TRBD2 (5 bases). Germline CDR1 SNHLY, CDR2 FYNNEI. CDR3 length equals 14 residues. V was cut by 5 bases and J by 3 bases, with 11 bases left in between. CDR3 DNA: TGTGCCAGCAGTATAGCGCCATACTACAATGAGCAGTTCTTC. Translated, it gives CASSIAPYYNEQFF.

For this clonotype: The junction departs from germline at one end; a sequencing error may be responsible. The chain carries TRBV11-1 and TRBJ2-5, with D possibly TRBD1 on 6 matching bases. Germline V gene lookup returns CDR1 SGHAT and CDR2 FQDESV (reference sequence). The CDR3 runs to 14 residues. The chain's CDR3 is CASSLGQAQETQYF. DNA for the CDR3: TGTGCTAGCAGCCTGGGACAAGCCCAAGAGACACAGTACTTC.

This clonotype has only a few counts. This sequence joins TRBV20-1 and TRBJ2-2; no clear D gene. The CDR3 runs to 16 residues. CDR1 and CDR2 (germline): DFQATT, SNEGSKA (reference sequence). The CDR3 DNA follows: TGCAGAGCCACTCCGATTGGGATTCTTGGCACCGGGGAGCTGTTTTTT. Translating it yields CRATPIGILGTGELFF.

The chain recombines TRBV28 with TRBJ2-3; D gene ambiguous. V lost 6 bases and J lost 12, with 22 bases in between. Germline-derived CDR1 and CDR2 are MDHEN and SYDVKM. This CDR3 comprises 14 residues. The CDR3 sequence: CASSLPVITDAQYF. The CDR3 DNA reads TGTGCCAGCAGCCTTCCGGTTATCACAGATGCACAGTATTTT.

To note about this clonotype: The junction and the germline gene differ at one end; a read error may be behind it. This chain connects TRBV20-1 to TRBJ2-3, with 7 bases aligning to TRBD2. The CDR3 extends over 12 amino acids. Germline V gene data show CDR1 as DFQATT and CDR2 as SNEGSKA (reference sequence). The CDR3 spells CSAREASVTQYF. The CDR3 region has the DNA TGCAGTGCCCGGGAGGCTAGTGTTACGCAATATTTT.

This clonotype has only one observation. One end of the junction is discordant with germline, which a read error may explain. The rearrangement links TRBV10-3 to TRBJ2-7; TRBD2 is a possible D gene (5 bases). The germline CDR1 and CDR2 sequences are ENHRY and SYGVKD. This CDR3 spans 13 amino acids. CDR3 loop: CAKERTAHYELFF. CDR3 DNA: TGTGCCAAGGAGCGGACCGCTCACTACGAGCTGTTCTTC.

For this clonotype: No conserved phenylalanine or tryptophan is present at the end of the CDR3, so a read error is the likely explanation. V gene TRBV6-5 combines with J gene TRBJ1-2, with a weak D call TRBD1 (5 bases). Germline V CDR1 and CDR2: MNHEY, SVGAGI. The CDR3 is 15 residues long. The CDR3 region is CASSRGTFQDHGYTY. The CDR3 nucleotides are TGTGCTAGCAGTCGGGGGACCTTCCAGGACCATGGCTACACCTAC.

In its sample, this clonotype was seen many times. The CDR3 protein is CAISESNGELFF. CDR3 nucleotides: TGTGCCATCAGTGAGTCGAATGGGGAGCTGTTTTTT. The rearrangement joins TRBV10-3 to TRBJ2-2, with unresolved D. The CDR3 is made up of 12 amino acids. Germline CDR1 and CDR2: ENHRY and SYGVKD. The V end lost 0 bases, the J end lost 8 bases, and 4 bases lay between the germline ends.

This clonotype was observed at least ten times. The V and J genes are TRBV29-1 and TRBJ2-7; no firm D call. The CDR3 consists of 13 residues. V lost 4 bases and J 0 bases, leaving 10 bases between the germline ends. CDR1 is SQVTM and CDR2 is ANQGSEA in the germline V gene. Here the CDR3 DNA reads TGCAGCGTTGTTAGCATGACCTCCTACGAGCAGTACTTC. Translating gives CSVVSMTSYEQYF.

With respect to this clonotype: Sequence at one end of the junction differs from germline and may be a read error. This chain uses TRBV4-1 with TRBJ2-1; no reliable D call. The V gene's germline CDR1 is MGHRA and CDR2 YSYEKL. The CDR3 has 15 amino acids. For the CDR3, the DNA is TGCGCCAACAGCCGCTTTATCGGATCCTACAATGAGCAGTTCTTC. Translated: CANSRFIGSYNEQFF.

The J gene is TRBJ2-1, the V gene TRBV29-1; D perhaps matches TRBD2 (5 bases). V was trimmed by 2 bases and J by 6 bases, leaving 14 bases between them. The CDR3 is made up of 14 amino acids. Germline CDR1 and CDR2: SQVTM and ANQGSEA. The DNA for the CDR3 is TGCAGCGTTGAACTTTACGGGGTCTGCAATGAGCAGTTCTTC. This codes for CSVELYGVCNEQFF.

Regarding this clonotype: One junction end does not reproduce the germline sequence, and a read error may be involved. The CDR3 loop reads CASSQVRAVSGGYTF. CDR3 DNA sequence: TGTGCCAGTAGCCAGGTGAGAGCCGTCAGCGGTGGCTACACCTTC. This chain connects TRBV4-2 to TRBJ1-2; D is unresolved. Germline loops: CDR1 LGHNA, CDR2 YNFKEQ. CDR3 size: 15 residues.

Points on this clonotype: One end of the junction does not line up with germline, which may come from a read error. This chain joins TRBV20-1 and TRBJ2-1; no reliable D call. The CDR3 totals 16 residues. The V gene's germline CDR1 is DFQATT and CDR2 SNEGSKA (reference sequence). CDR3 sequence (DNA): TGCAATGCTCCAAGTGGGCGGTCGTGCTCCTACAATGAGCAGTTCTTC. Amino acid sequence: CNAPSGRSCSYNEQFF.

In regard to this clonotype: Because the CDR3 is missing its conserved closing phenylalanine or tryptophan, this is likely a read error. The chain links TRBV11-2 to TRBJ2-5, with 7 bases lining up with TRBD1. Germline values: CDR1 SGHAT, CDR2 FQNNGV. The CDR3 runs 15 residues. V lost 4 bases to trimming and J lost 1 base; unmatched junction nucleotides: 6. In DNA form, the CDR3 reads TGTGCCAGCAGCTCTAGGACAGGATTCCAAGAGACCCAGTACTTA. It codes for CASSSRTGFQETQYL.

Turning to this clonotype: A junction end diverges from the germline sequence, so it may reflect a read error. The V gene is TRBV6-1, the J gene TRBJ2-1; no definite D call. The CDR3 is 13 residues long. Germline values: CDR1 MNHNS, CDR2 SASEGT. The CDR3 bases are TGTACCAGCAGTGAAGGGATCAACAATGAGCAGTTCTTC. Translation: CTSSEGINNEQFF.

To note about this clonotype: One junction end does not reproduce the germline sequence, and a read error may be involved. The chain recombines TRBV11-1 with TRBJ1-1; 7 positions agree with TRBD1. There are 13 residues in the CDR3. Germline V gives CDR1 SGHAT, CDR2 FQDESV (reference sequence). The CDR3 sequence: CATSKTGNTESFF. CDR3 DNA: TGTGCCACCAGCAAGACAGGGAACACTGAATCTTTCTTT.

The chain links TRBV28 to TRBJ2-7, with TRBD2 identical over 11 bases. This CDR3 spans 13 amino acids. Germline lookup yields CDR1 MDHEN and CDR2 SYDVKM. CDR3 DNA sequence: TGTTTAGGGGCTAGCGGGAGGAGTTTCGAACAGTACTTC. Translated, it gives CLGASGRSFEQYF.

On this clonotype itself: Without the conserved terminal phenylalanine or tryptophan, this CDR3 likely stems from a read error. The chain employs TRBV10-3 and TRBJ2-1; 7 bases agree with TRBD2. The CDR3 contains 12 residues. Per germline, CDR1 ENHRY and CDR2 SYGVKD. The CDR3 DNA follows: TGTGCCTCCAGGGAGGGCTACAATGTGCAGTTCTCC. Its protein is CASREGYNVQFS.

Regarding this clonotype: At one boundary the junction diverges from the germline segment, which might be a read error. This rearrangement joins TRBV10-2 to TRBJ2-7; D assignment may be TRBD1 or TRBD2 (7 bases each). The germline gives CDR1 WSHSY, CDR2 SAAADI. The CDR3 is 14 residues long. The chain's CDR3 is CSSSQSGGVYEQYF. CDR3 in DNA: TGCTCCAGCAGTCAGTCAGGGGGGGTTTACGAGCAGTACTTC.